This T cell receptor (beta chain) was recovered during a study of T cells in localized non-small cell lung cancer (dated by TCRdb to the early 2020s). Background on the whole study: The study analyzed T cell repertoires of 236 early-stage NSCLC patients, comparing tumors and uninvolved tumor-adjacent lungs. The cohort was made up of 236 treatment-naive NSCLC patients whose localized lung tumors had been resected. NSCLC patients had a mean age of approximately 66 years, and fewer than 150 were male and some 98 female. Study-level results and caveats: Uninvolved tumor-adjacent lung showed the highest T cell clonality, higher than tumor, which suggests more focused antigenic responses in the uninvolved tumor-adjacent lung. Because of the exploratory design, TCR variables were selected using unadjusted p-values without false-discovery rate correction. Longer overall survival was associated with higher T cell density in blood, whereas shorter survival was associated with higher clonality in adjacent lung. A median of roughly 60 of the top 100 tumor clones were detected in paired uninvolved adjacent lung, and approximately 28 of these tumor clones were also found among the top 100 clones of the paired uninvolved adjacent lung. Because multi-region sequencing of the tumors was not done, intratumor heterogeneity could not be ruled out.

Taken from cysteine to phenylalanine, the CDR3 has 14 residues. The CDR3 DNA has 42 bases and is translated from base 1. The germline V gene yields MNHNS for CDR1 and SASEGT for CDR2. Trimming leaves V shorter by 6 bases and J shorter by 6 bases, with the junction holding 5 bases beyond the gene matches. The immunoSEQ Assay was used to sequence TCR beta CDR3 regions from DNA. On the study's bioinformatics: T cell density was computed as TCR beta template counts normalized to usable DNA estimated by amplifying housekeeping genes. Richness was estimated with the preseqR package, extrapolating to 400,000 templates for PBMC samples and 120,000 templates for tissue samples. Clonality was taken to be one minus Pielou's evenness. Tissue-enriched TCRs were identified through differential abundance testing performed on productive amino-acid clonotypes, with a minimum total count of 5 and an alpha of 0.1. The Jaccard Index and the Morisita Overlap Index were used to measure repertoire overlap between compartments. GLIPH grouped TCR beta CDR3s together with public tetramer-defined viral CDR3s, and a viral motif had to include at least three viral sequences and show V-gene enrichment. TCRdb limited this immuneACCESS table to in-frame rearrangements with V and J called. A share of clones is missing; checked studies link under half to unresolved V genes, and the rest is unexplained. V, J and clone size were drawn from that table, and D and trimming were deduced from the DNA. The sample profile shows under 35,000 clones; approximately 78% of them were found once. The top ten hold roughly 33% of the sample.

Worth noting for this clone: Its antigen is unknown. No clone much larger than this one lies a single base away; base qualities are absent.

At diagnosis, peripheral blood, uninvolved tumor-adjacent lung and tumor were collected and stored as a combination of fresh-frozen and FFPE material. For TCR repertoire profiling, blood samples were analyzed in the form of peripheral blood mononuclear cells. The chain uses TRBV6-1 and TRBJ1-6, and 7 junctional nucleotides match TRBD1. This clonotype was sampled from a male donor aged 60 or over with stage II squamous cell lung carcinoma. Here the sequenced sample was peripheral blood, taken before any cancer treatment. DNA sequence: TGTGCCAGCAGCGCGGGACAGCCTAATTCACCCCTCCACTTT. Its product reads: CASSAGQPNSPLHF.